Presented here are 18 T cell receptor beta chains from one specimen sequenced in a study of blood T cell repertoires in COVID-19. Only in-frame clones appear in the TCRdb table, and some are missing; sequencing was by immunoSEQ multiplex PCR. Here the sample spans around 150,000 clones, roughly 80% being singletons. The sequencing sample was made of peripheral blood. The receptor source for this set is a man aged 45-65 years with active or convalescent COVID-19.

The chain couples TRBV19 to TRBJ1-1; 10 bases agree with TRBD1. The CDR3 has 16 residues. Looked up from germline, CDR1 is LNHDA and CDR2 is SQIVND (reference sequence). The J segment lost 1 base and the V segment lost 5 bases, leaving 7 bases of the junction unmatched. The CDR3 DNA reads as TGTGCCAGTAGTCCGCGACAGGGGGCACGGAACACTGAAGCTTTCTTT. It translates to CASSPRQGARNTEAFF. Together with reference TRBV19 and TRBJ1-1, the CDR3 gives the full variable domain: DGGITQSPKYLFRKEGQNVTLSCEQNLNHDAMYWYRQDPGQGLRLIYYSQIVNDFQKGDIAEGYSVSREKKESFPLTVTSAQKNPTAFYLCASSPRQGARNTEAFFGQGTRLTVV.

The genes are TRBV28 and TRBJ1-1; possibly TRBD1 for D (6 bases). This CDR3 has 14 residues. V was shortened by 5 bases and J by 3 bases, with 13 bases between the two germline ends. Germline lookup yields CDR1 MDHEN and CDR2 SYDVKM. Written as DNA, the CDR3 is TGTGCCAGCAGTCCCCCGGGGGGGCACACTGAAGCTTTCTTT. Encoded protein: CASSPPGGHTEAFF.

This clone was detected only a few times. The rearrangement links TRBV28 to TRBJ2-1; the match to TRBD2 covers 8 bases. Germline V gene data show CDR1 as MDHEN and CDR2 as SYDVKM. This CDR3 has 16 amino acids. The ends lost 1 base at V and 4 bases at J; junction bases unmatched: 6. The CDR3 coding sequence is TGTGCCAGCAGTTTATCGGGTCTAGCGGGTTACAATGAGCAGTTCTTC. Its translation: CASSLSGLAGYNEQFF.

The V call is TRBV28, the J call TRBJ2-7; 8 bases fit TRBD2. There are 14 residues in the CDR3. CDR1 MDHEN and CDR2 SYDVKM come from the germline V gene. V lost 7 bases and J lost 4; bases outside the gene matches: 9. The CDR3 DNA sequence: TGTGCCAGCACCTTAACTAGCGGAGCTTACGAGCAGTACTTC. As protein: CASTLTSGAYEQYF.

The rearrangement links TRBV27 to TRBJ1-4; the match to TRBD1 covers 7 bases. Trimming at V came to 5 bases and at J to 8 bases, leaving 11 bases not matched to a gene. This CDR3 contains 15 residues. Germline values: CDR1 MNHEY, CDR2 SMNVEV (reference sequence). As DNA, the CDR3 is TGTGCCAGCAGTCGCAGCACAGGGGTGGGGGAAAAACTGTTTTTT. This encodes CASSRSTGVGEKLFF. Supplemented by reference TRBV27 and TRBJ1-4, the full variable domain reads EAQVTQNPRYLITVTGKKLTVTCSQNMNHEYMSWYRQDPGLGLRQIYYSMNVEVTDKGDVPEGYKVSRKEKRNFPLILESPSPNQTSLYFCASSRSTGVGEKLFFGSGTQLSVL.

The J gene is TRBJ1-4, the V gene TRBV5-4, with 8 bases identical to TRBD1. Per the germline V gene, CDR1 is SGHNT and CDR2 is YYREEE (reference sequence). J gave up 5 bases and V 0 bases, and 6 bases lay outside the gene matches. The CDR3 contains 16 residues. The CDR3, as DNA: TGTGCCAGCAGCTTGGACAGGGGGACCCCAAATGAAAAACTGTTTTTT. Residues: CASSLDRGTPNEKLFF.

The chain links TRBV3-1 (or the pseudogene TRBV3-2) to TRBJ2-7; 8 bases are a match to TRBD2. CDR3 length: 14 amino acids. Trimming took 4 bases from V and 7 from J; bases not matched to a gene: 9. The germline gives CDR1 LGHDT, CDR2 YNNKEL (reference sequence). For the CDR3, the DNA is TGTGCCAGCAGCCCCCTAGCGGGCCTGAGGGAGCAGTACTTC. Amino acids: CASSPLAGLREQYF.

The chain employs TRBV19 and TRBJ1-5, with TRBD1 identical over 11 bases. This CDR3 is 13 amino acids long. V lost 6 bases to trimming and J lost 11 bases; unmatched junction nucleotides: 6. Germline CDR1 LNHDA, CDR2 SQIVND (reference sequence). The CDR3: CASSRDRGSSQHF. DNA for the CDR3: TGTGCCAGTAGCCGGGACAGGGGGTCGTCCCAGCATTTT.

The chain uses TRBV6-6 and TRBJ1-1, with D perhaps matching TRBD1 (5 bases). This CDR3 spans 16 amino acids. V was trimmed by 2 bases and J by 0 bases, leaving 13 bases between them. Looked up from germline, CDR1 is MNHNY and CDR2 is SVGAGI (reference sequence). CDR3 sequence reads: CASSYPPGTMNTEAFF. The CDR3 region has the DNA TGTGCCAGCAGTTACCCCCCGGGGACTATGAACACTGAAGCTTTCTTT.

The CDR3 nucleotides are TGCAGCGTGGGAGGGGCAACTAATGAAAAACTGTTTTTT. Protein sequence: CSVGGATNEKLFF. The chain employs TRBV29-1 and TRBJ1-4; D may be TRBD1 (5 bases). Germline V gene lookup returns CDR1 SQVTM and CDR2 ANQGSEA. Deletions cut 6 bases from V and 0 bases from J, with 8 bases between. CDR3 length equals 13 residues.

The V and J genes are TRBV3-1 (or the pseudogene TRBV3-2) and TRBJ2-5, with 11 bases that match TRBD2. The CDR3 sequence is 18 residues long. In germline, CDR1 is LGHDT, CDR2 YNNKEL (reference sequence). The trim removed 1 base at V and 0 bases at J, leaving 7 bases unmatched. This CDR3 is CASSQVLRLAGNQETQYF. CDR3 sequence (DNA): TGTGCCAGCAGCCAAGTTCTCCGACTAGCGGGGAACCAAGAGACCCAGTACTTC.

V usage is TRBV10-3 and J usage is TRBJ1-1; 8 bases align to TRBD1. CDR1 and CDR2 (germline): ENHRY, SYGVKD. V lost 4 bases to trimming and J lost 3 bases; unmatched junction nucleotides: 4. There are 14 residues in the CDR3. The CDR3 DNA sequence: TGTGCCATCAGTGTAGGACAGGGAGACACTGAAGCTTTCTTT. Protein: CAISVGQGDTEAFF.

The chain is built from TRBV5-1 and TRBJ1-5; no clear D gene. Per germline, CDR1 SGHRS and CDR2 YFSETQ. Trimming removed 0 bases from V and 2 bases from J, with 9 bases in between. This CDR3 has 15 amino acids. For the CDR3, the DNA is TGCGCCAGCAGCTTGGAACCCCGGGGCAATCAGCCCCAGCATTTT. The encoded protein is CASSLEPRGNQPQHF.

The chain is built from TRBV4-2 and TRBJ1-4, with a possible D match to TRBD1 (5 bases). The germline V and J ends were trimmed by 3 bases and 5 bases, with 22 bases remaining between them. Looked up from germline, CDR1 is LGHNA and CDR2 is YNFKEQ. The CDR3 covers 18 residues. In DNA form, the CDR3 reads TGTGCCAGCAGCCACGCCACTATTTCAAGCAGGGTAAATGAAAAACTGTTTTTT. Translating gives CASSHATISSRVNEKLFF.

This chain joins TRBV5-1 and TRBJ2-3; 12 bases map to TRBD1. With V trimmed by 1 base and J by 6 bases, 6 bases remained unmatched. The CDR3 has 16 amino acids. Looked up from germline, CDR1 is SGHRS and CDR2 is YFSETQ. The CDR3, as DNA: TGCGCCAGCAGCTTGACCGGGACAGGGGGCATTGATACGCAGTATTTT. Translated, it gives CASSLTGTGGIDTQYF. Combining the CDR3 with reference TRBV5-1 and TRBJ2-3 gives the whole variable domain KAGVTQTPRYLIKTRGQQVTLSCSPISGHRSVSWYQQTPGQGLQFLFEYFSETQRNKGNFPGRFSGRQFSNSRSEMNVSTLELGDSALYLCASSLTGTGGIDTQYFGPGTRLTVL.

The rearrangement links TRBV6-1 to TRBJ1-5; D is unresolved. Germline values: CDR1 MNHNS, CDR2 SASEGT. This CDR3 has 13 residues. The V end lost 5 bases, the J end lost 2 bases, and 7 bases lay between the germline ends. This chain's CDR3 is CASSRGGNQPQHF. The CDR3 coding sequence is TGTGCCAGCAGTCGGGGAGGCAATCAGCCCCAGCATTTT.

The chain joins TRBV7-9 to TRBJ1-2, with 7 nucleotides matching TRBD1. Germline V gene data show CDR1 as SEHNR and CDR2 as FQNEAQ (reference sequence). V lost 5 bases and J lost 0; bases outside the gene matches: 6. The CDR3 sequence is 15 residues long. Written as DNA, the CDR3 is TGTGCCAGCAGCCCTCGGACAGGCTCTAACTATGGCTACACCTTC. It yields the protein CASSPRTGSNYGYTF.

The rearrangement uses TRBV7-2 and TRBJ1-3; 7 bases map to TRBD1. With 4 bases clipped from V and 3 bases from J, the junction kept 6 bases outside the gene matches. Germline V gene data show CDR1 as SGHTA and CDR2 as FQGNSA. The CDR3 runs 15 residues. This CDR3 is CASSSLTGHGNTIYF. The CDR3 nucleotides are TGTGCCAGCAGCTCGTTGACAGGGCATGGAAACACCATATATTTT.